A selection of T cell receptor beta chains follows, all from one sample in a study of early T cells in non-severe SARS-CoV-2 infection. TCRdb re-derived calls from the 5' RACE reads in MiXCR, one entry per CDR3 protein. This sample carries about 98,000 distinct CDR3 sequences, more than 9.5% of them seen once, and the ten largest clones take approximately 5%. Sequenced: whole blood. The receptors originated from an adult who was a healthcare worker with PCR-confirmed SARS-CoV-2 infection or an uninfected control (not recorded which). CDR3s leave out the opening cysteine and the closing phenylalanine or tryptophan.

J: TRBJ2-3
V: TRBV3-1
CDR3: ASSPDLQDTQY

J: TRBJ1-3
V: TRBV3-1
CDR3: ASSQRRGRGPGNTIY

J: TRBJ2-7
V: TRBV5-1
CDR3: ASSLVSATGSEQY

J: TRBJ2-3
V: TRBV2
CDR3: ASSPDGTSTDTQY

J: TRBJ2-3
V: TRBV18
CDR3: ASSPPRLAGGTDTQY

J: TRBJ1-1
V: TRBV6-6
CDR3: ASGLEAF

J: TRBJ2-2
V: TRBV7-2
CDR3: ASSLGLAANTGELF

J: TRBJ1-1
V: TRBV12-3/TRBV12-4
CDR3: ASSLRGLDYTEAF

J: TRBJ2-2
V: TRBV20-1
CDR3: SARPGTGGTGELF

J: TRBJ1-1
V: TRBV4-1
CDR3: ASSHVAGEAF

J: TRBJ2-1
V: TRBV28
CDR3: ASTSWNNEQF

J: TRBJ1-2
V: TRBV30
CDR3: AWRTRTALYGYT

J: TRBJ2-3
V: TRBV2
CDR3: ASSEDSILAGVSQPDTQY

J: TRBJ1-5
V: TRBV12-3/TRBV12-4
CDR3: ASSFGLGHQPQH

J: TRBJ2-7
V: TRBV4-1
CDR3: ASSHVGSYEQY

J: TRBJ1-4
V: TRBV30
CDR3: AWNERARGVEKLF

J: TRBJ1-6
V: TRBV9
CDR3: ASSVNDLDSPLH

J: TRBJ1-4
V: TRBV29-1
CDR3: SVAGEKLF

J: TRBJ2-1
V: TRBV28
CDR3: ASSLLAGGVNEQF

J: TRBJ1-5
V: TRBV5-1
CDR3: ASSSGLDQPQH

J: TRBJ2-1
V: TRBV20-1
CDR3: SARDGYEQF

J: TRBJ1-2
V: TRBV6-6
CDR3: ASTPGGGYT

J: TRBJ2-2
V: TRBV7-3
CDR3: ASAIGGGNTGELF

J: TRBJ1-2
V: TRBV24-1
CDR3: ATSAKGGYT

J: TRBJ1-1
V: TRBV12-3/TRBV12-4
CDR3: ASRSYFGQRPNTEAF

J: TRBJ2-1
V: TRBV29-1
CDR3: SVGPGFDNEQF

J: TRBJ2-7
V: TRBV4-1
CDR3: ASSQEGSSGAKAYEQY

J: TRBJ1-5
V: TRBV7-9
CDR3: ASSLAGTGDQPQH

J: TRBJ2-1
V: TRBV2
CDR3: ASSEGHSLTYNEQF

J: TRBJ1-1
V: TRBV3-1
CDR3: ASSQGRITTEAF

J: TRBJ2-3
V: TRBV29-1
CDR3: SVGEGIDTQY

J: TRBJ1-2
V: TRBV29-1
CDR3: SVEDNNYGYT

J: TRBJ2-7
V: TRBV19
CDR3: ASSISGYSYEQY

J: TRBJ1-1
V: TRBV7-9
CDR3: ASSGRVTEAF

J: TRBJ1-2
V: TRBV7-2
CDR3: ASRPDSTINYGYT

J: TRBJ2-1
V: TRBV10-3
CDR3: AIQQGVGNEQF

J: TRBJ1-2
V: TRBV25-1
CDR3: ASTRGHGYT

J: TRBJ2-1
V: TRBV7-9
CDR3: ASSEQGEPYNEQF

J: TRBJ2-3
V: TRBV6-5
CDR3: ASRPGLGISADTQY

J: TRBJ2-1
V: TRBV11-3
CDR3: ASSLGGFAGNNEQF

J: TRBJ1-4
V: TRBV6-5
CDR3: ASRRVSTNEKLF

J: TRBJ2-5
V: TRBV7-9
CDR3: ASSPLSNSGTETQY

J: TRBJ2-7
V: TRBV28
CDR3: ASSLNYEQY

J: TRBJ2-7
V: TRBV28
CDR3: ASGRYEQY

J: TRBJ1-1
V: TRBV7-9
CDR3: ASSLSQQTTEAF

J: TRBJ2-3
V: TRBV20-1
CDR3: SARAPSFDTQY

J: TRBJ2-3
V: TRBV7-2
CDR3: ASSSHTSATDTQY

J: TRBJ1-1
V: TRBV27
CDR3: ASSFERTGITEAF